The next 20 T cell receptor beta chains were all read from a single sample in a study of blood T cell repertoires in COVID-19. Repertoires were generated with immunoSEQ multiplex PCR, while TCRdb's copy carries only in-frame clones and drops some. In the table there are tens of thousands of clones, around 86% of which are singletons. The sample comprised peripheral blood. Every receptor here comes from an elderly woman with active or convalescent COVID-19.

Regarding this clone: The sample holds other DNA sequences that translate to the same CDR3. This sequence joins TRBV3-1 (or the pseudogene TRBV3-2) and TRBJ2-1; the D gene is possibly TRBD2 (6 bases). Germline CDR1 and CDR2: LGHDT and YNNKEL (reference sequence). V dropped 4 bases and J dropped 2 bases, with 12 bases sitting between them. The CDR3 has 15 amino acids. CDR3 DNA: TGTGCCAGCAGCCTTAGCGGAGGAACCTACAATGAGCAGTTCTTC. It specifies CASSLSGGTYNEQFF.

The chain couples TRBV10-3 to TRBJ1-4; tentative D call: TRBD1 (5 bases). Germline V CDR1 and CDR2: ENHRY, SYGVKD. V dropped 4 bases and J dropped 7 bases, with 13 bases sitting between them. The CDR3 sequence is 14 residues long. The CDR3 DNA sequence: TGTGCCATCAGTGTCGAAGGGGCTGGTGAAAAACTGTTTTTT. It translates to CAISVEGAGEKLFF.

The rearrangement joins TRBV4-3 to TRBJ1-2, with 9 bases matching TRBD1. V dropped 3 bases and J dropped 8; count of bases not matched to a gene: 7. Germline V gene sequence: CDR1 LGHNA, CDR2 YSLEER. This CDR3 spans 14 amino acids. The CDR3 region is CASSQNRGLGGYTF. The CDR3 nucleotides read TGCGCCAGCAGCCAGAACAGGGGGCTTGGGGGCTACACCTTC.

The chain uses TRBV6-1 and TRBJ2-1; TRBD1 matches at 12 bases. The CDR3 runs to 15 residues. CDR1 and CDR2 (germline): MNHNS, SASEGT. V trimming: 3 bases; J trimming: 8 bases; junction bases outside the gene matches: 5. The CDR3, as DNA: TGTGCCAGCAGTGATGGGACAGGGGGCGTATATGAGCAGTTCTTC. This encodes CASSDGTGGVYEQFF.

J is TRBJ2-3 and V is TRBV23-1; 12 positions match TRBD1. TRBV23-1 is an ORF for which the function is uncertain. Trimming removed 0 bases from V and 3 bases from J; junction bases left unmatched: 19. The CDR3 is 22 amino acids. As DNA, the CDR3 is TGCGCCAGCAGTCAATCGTGCGTTAAGGGGACAGGGGGCGCTTCTAGAACAGATACGCAGTATTTT. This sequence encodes CASSQSCVKGTGGASRTDTQYF.

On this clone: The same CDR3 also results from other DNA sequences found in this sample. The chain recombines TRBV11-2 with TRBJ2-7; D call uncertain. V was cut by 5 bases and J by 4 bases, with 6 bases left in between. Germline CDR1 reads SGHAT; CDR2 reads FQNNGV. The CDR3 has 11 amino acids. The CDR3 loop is CASSPAYEQYF. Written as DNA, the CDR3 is TGTGCCAGCAGCCCCGCGTACGAGCAGTACTTC.

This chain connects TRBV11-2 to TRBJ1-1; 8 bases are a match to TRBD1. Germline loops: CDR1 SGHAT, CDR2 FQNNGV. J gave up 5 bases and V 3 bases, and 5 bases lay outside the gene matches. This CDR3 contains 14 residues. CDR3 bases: TGTGCCAGCAGCTTCAGGGGGCTCGGGACTGAAGCTTTCTTT. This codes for CASSFRGLGTEAFF.

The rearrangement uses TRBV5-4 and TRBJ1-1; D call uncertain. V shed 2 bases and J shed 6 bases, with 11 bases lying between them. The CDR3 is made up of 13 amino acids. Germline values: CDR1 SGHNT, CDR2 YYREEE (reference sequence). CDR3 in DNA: TGTGCCAGCAGCTTCGGGTCGAGATCTGAAGCTTTCTTT. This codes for CASSFGSRSEAFF.

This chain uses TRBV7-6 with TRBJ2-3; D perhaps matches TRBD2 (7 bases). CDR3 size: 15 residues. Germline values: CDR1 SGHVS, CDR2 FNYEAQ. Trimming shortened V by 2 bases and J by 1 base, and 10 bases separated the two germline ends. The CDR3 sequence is CASSLWGGGTDTQYF. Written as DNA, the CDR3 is TGTGCCAGCAGCTTATGGGGGGGCGGCACAGATACGCAGTATTTT. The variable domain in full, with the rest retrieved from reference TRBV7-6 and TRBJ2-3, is GAGVSQSPRYKVTKRGQDVALRCDPISGHVSLYWYRQALGQGPEFLTYFNYEAQQDKSGLPNDRFSAERPEGSISTLTIQRTEQRDSAMYRCASSLWGGGTDTQYFGPGTRLTVL.

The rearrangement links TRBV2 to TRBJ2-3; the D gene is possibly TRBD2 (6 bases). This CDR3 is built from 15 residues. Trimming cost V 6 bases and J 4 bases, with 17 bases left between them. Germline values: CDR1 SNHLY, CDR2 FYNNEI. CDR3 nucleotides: TGTGCCAGCAGACCCGGGGGAACAGCCCCAGATACGCAGTATTTT. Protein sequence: CASRPGGTAPDTQYF.

The CDR3 DNA reads TGCAGCGCCCGGACAGGGCTGAACACTGAAGCTTTCTTT. Translated, it gives CSARTGLNTEAFF. The chain recombines TRBV29-1 with TRBJ1-1, with 8 bases lining up with TRBD1. Germline values: CDR1 SQVTM, CDR2 ANQGSEA. There are 13 residues in the CDR3. Trimming removed 7 bases from V and 0 bases from J; junction bases left unmatched: 4.

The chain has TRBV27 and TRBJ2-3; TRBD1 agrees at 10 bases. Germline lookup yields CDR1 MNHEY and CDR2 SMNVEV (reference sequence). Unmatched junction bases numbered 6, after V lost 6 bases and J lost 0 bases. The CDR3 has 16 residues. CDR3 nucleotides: TGTGCCAGCAGGGGGGACAGGGGAGGGAGCACAGATACGCAGTATTTT. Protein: CASRGDRGGSTDTQYF.

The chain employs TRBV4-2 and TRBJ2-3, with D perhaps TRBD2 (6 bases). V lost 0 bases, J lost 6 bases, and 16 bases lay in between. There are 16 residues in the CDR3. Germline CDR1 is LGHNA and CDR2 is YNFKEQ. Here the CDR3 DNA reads TGTGCCAGCAGCCAAGATTTCTTACGTGGGAGGGATACGCAGTATTTT. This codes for CASSQDFLRGRDTQYF.

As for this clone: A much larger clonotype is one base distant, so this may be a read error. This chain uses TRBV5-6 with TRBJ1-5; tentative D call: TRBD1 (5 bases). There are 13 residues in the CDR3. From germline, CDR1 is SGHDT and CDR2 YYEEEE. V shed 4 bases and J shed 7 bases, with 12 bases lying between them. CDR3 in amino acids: CASSTRGGQPQHF. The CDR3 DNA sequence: TGTGCCAGCAGCACAAGGGGAGGGCAGCCCCAGCATTTT.

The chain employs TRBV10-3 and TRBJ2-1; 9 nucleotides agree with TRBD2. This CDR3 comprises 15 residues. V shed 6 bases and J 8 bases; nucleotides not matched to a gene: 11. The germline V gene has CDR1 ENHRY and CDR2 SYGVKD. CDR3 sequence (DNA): TGTGCCATCAGCCTCTTAGCGGGAGAAGGCGATGAGCAGTTCTTC. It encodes CAISLLAGEGDEQFF.

The CDR3 spells CASSVRAGGRETQYF. CDR3 nucleotide sequence: TGTGCCAGCAGCGTTCGTGCGGGGGGGCGCGAGACCCAGTACTTC. V is TRBV14 and J is TRBJ2-5; TRBD2 matches 9 bases. The CDR3 length is 15 residues. Per the germline V gene, CDR1 is SGHDN and CDR2 is FVKESK. With 5 bases clipped from V and 5 bases from J, the junction kept 9 bases outside the gene matches. The whole variable domain, filled in from reference TRBV14 and TRBJ2-5, reads EAGVTQFPSHSVIEKGQTVTLRCDPISGHDNLYWYRRVMGKEIKFLLHFVKESKQDESGMPNNRFLAERTGGTYSTLKVQPAELEDSGVYFCASSVRAGGRETQYFGPGTRLLVL.

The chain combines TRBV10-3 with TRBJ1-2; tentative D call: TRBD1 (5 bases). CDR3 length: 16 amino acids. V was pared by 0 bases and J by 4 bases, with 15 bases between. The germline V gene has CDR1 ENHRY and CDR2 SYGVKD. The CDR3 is CAISESMGLLGYGYTF. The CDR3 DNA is TGTGCCATCAGTGAGTCGATGGGACTTCTAGGCTATGGCTACACCTTC.

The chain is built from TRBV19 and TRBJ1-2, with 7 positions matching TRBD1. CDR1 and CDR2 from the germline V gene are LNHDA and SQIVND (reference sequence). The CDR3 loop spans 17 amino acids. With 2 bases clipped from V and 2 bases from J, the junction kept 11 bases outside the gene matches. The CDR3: CASSILYGKGANYGYTF. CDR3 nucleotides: TGTGCCAGTAGTATACTGTACGGTAAGGGGGCAAACTATGGCTACACCTTC. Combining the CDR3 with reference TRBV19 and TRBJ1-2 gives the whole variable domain DGGITQSPKYLFRKEGQNVTLSCEQNLNHDAMYWYRQDPGQGLRLIYYSQIVNDFQKGDIAEGYSVSREKKESFPLTVTSAQKNPTAFYLCASSILYGKGANYGYTFGSGTRLTVV.

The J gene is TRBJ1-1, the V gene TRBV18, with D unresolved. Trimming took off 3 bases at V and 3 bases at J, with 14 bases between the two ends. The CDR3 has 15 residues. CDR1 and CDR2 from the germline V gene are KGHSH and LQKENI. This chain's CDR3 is CASSPFSTADTEAFF. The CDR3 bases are TGTGCCAGCTCACCTTTCAGCACAGCGGACACTGAAGCTTTCTTT.

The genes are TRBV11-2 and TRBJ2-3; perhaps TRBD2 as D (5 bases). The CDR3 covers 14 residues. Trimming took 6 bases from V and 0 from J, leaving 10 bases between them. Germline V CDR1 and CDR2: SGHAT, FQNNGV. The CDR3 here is CASSEGLSTDTQYF. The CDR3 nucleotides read TGTGCCAGCAGTGAGGGCCTTAGCACAGATACGCAGTATTTT. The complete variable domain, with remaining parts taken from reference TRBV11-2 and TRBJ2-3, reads EAGVAQSPRYKIIEKRQSVAFWCNPISGHATLYWYQQILGQGPKLLIQFQNNGVVDDSQLPKDRFSAERLKGVDSTLKIQPAKLEDSAVYLCASSEGLSTDTQYFGPGTRLTVL.